This is a list of T cell receptor beta chains from one sample in a study of beta chain features in type 1 diabetes. Sequenced by immunoSEQ multiplex PCR; TCRdb stores in-frame clones only, minus some. The sample shows 300,000 to 350,000 clones, 6.5% to 10% of them seen only once. Sample: central memory CD4+ T cells from blood. Receptor source: a woman between 18 and 29 years old in good health. The conserved cysteine and the conserved F or W are not part of the CDR3 here. D genes are given only for firm matches.

d_gene,v_gene,j_gene,CDR3aa
TRBD2,TRBV28,TRBJ2-7,ASFLSGSHYEQY
TRBD1,TRBV6-1,TRBJ1-1,ASSRTGNTEAF
TRBD2,TRBV9,TRBJ2-7,ASSAEGTISYEQY
.,TRBV6-5,TRBJ1-2,ASSYSIGTNYGYT
TRBD2,TRBV6-1,TRBJ2-1,ASSEAGGSYNEQF
.,TRBV20-1,TRBJ2-1,SASKGTIQF
TRBD1,TRBV28,TRBJ2-7,ASRTRDRQISYEQY
.,TRBV29-1,TRBJ2-5,SALEGQETQY
.,TRBV28,TRBJ1-5,ASGDYRGPNQPQH
TRBD2,TRBV2,TRBJ2-1,ASSFPSPGLAAFPANNEQF
.,TRBV7-9,TRBJ2-3,ASSLRSGTDTQY
.,TRBV29-1,TRBJ2-1,SADIILENEQF
TRBD1,TRBV6-5,TRBJ1-5,ASSYGQGNQPQH
.,TRBV6-6,TRBJ2-5,ASSYDRLETQY
.,TRBV29-1,TRBJ2-7,SVGESSTYEQY
TRBD2,TRBV15,TRBJ2-3,ATRDSGSFTDTQY
.,TRBV11-2,TRBJ1-3,ASSTRTATSGNTIY
.,TRBV29-1,TRBJ1-2,SDRSNYGYT
.,TRBV1,TRBJ1-5,TSSLRGGGRGGQPQH
TRBD2,TRBV28,TRBJ2-3,ASLKAGGLGHTQY
.,TRBV29-1,TRBJ2-6,SVFPSGANVLT